This TCR beta chain was sequenced in a study of blood T cell repertoires in COVID-19. Germline V gene data show CDR1 as MNHEY and CDR2 as SMNVEV (reference sequence). The CDR3 has 15 amino acids. V dropped 8 bases and J dropped 4; count of bases not matched to a gene: 7. Assignments of participants to cohorts depended upon their own reported clinical history. Libraries were prepared by immunoSEQ multiplex PCR; TCRdb keeps only in-frame clonotypes and omits some of them. The sample lists roughly 180,000 clones, 80% occurring once. Sequencing input: PBMCs or T cells enriched from blood (not recorded which). The chain employs TRBV27 and TRBJ2-2; 10 positions match TRBD1. This TCR derives from a man aged 55-75 years who had been exposed to COVID-19. The CDR3 region is CASGRRTGGTGELFF. Here the CDR3 DNA reads TGTGCCAGCGGGAGAAGGACAGGGGGCACCGGGGAGCTGTTTTTT.